The clone carrying this T cell receptor (beta chain) was picked up many times. Looked up from germline, CDR1 is MNHEY and CDR2 is SVGAGI. The V gene lost 6 bases and the J gene lost 7 bases, with 16 bases spanning the gap. This CDR3 region has 14 residues. The sample comes from a study of T cells after yellow fever vaccination. Study-level background: Any fraction with a low cell number was prepared using SMART-Seq v4 Ultra Low Input.

TCRdb recomputed calls from the 5' RACE reads with MiXCR, one row per CDR3 protein. There are around 26,000 distinct CDR3 sequences in the sample; about 3.2% occur only once, and about 0.98% lies in the top ten. The chain joins TRBV6-5 to TRBJ2-1; either TRBD1 or TRBD2 may fit D (6 bases each). This specimen consisted of PBMCs, either bulk or a sorted T-cell subset (CD4+, CD8+, memory, or dextramer-sorted; not recorded which), obtained approximately 40 days after the first yellow fever vaccination. This receptor was obtained from a young man who received the YFV17D yellow fever vaccine. The CDR3 DNA reads TGTGCCAGCAGCTCCCTCCGAGGGGGGAATGAGCAGTTCTTC. Its translation is CASSSLRGGNEQFF.